This T cell receptor beta chain was sequenced for a study of T cells in localized non-small cell lung cancer. Germline CDR1 reads SEHNR; CDR2 reads FQNEAQ (reference sequence). The CDR3 is made up of 14 amino acids. Clones were sequenced by immunoSEQ multiplex PCR, and TCRdb holds only the in-frame ones, with some missing. The sample has around 30,000 clones; more than 75% are singletons. The chain has TRBV7-9 and TRBJ2-5; 12 bases line up with TRBD1. Gene TRBJ2-7 matches the end of the DNA better, so the J call may be wrong. This receptor was obtained from a male donor at least 60 years old with stage II squamous cell lung carcinoma. The specimen was peripheral blood, collected before any cancer treatment. The CDR3 is CASTTRDRGREQYF. The CDR3 coding sequence is TGTGCCAGCACCACGAGGGACAGGGGGCGCGAGCAGTACTTC.